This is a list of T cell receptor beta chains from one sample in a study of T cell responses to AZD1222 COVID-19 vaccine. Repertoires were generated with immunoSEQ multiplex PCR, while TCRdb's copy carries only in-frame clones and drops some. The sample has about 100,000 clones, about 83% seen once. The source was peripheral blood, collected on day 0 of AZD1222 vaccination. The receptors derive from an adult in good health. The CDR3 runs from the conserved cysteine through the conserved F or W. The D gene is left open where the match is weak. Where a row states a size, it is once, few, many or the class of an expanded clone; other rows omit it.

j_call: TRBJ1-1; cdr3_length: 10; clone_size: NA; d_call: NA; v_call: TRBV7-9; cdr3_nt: TGTGCCAGCAATCCCTCCGAAGCTTTCTTT; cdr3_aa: CASNPSEAFF
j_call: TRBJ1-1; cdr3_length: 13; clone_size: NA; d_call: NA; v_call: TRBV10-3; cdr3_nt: TGTGCCATCAGTAGGATCATGAACACTGAAGCTTTCTTT; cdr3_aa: CAISRIMNTEAFF
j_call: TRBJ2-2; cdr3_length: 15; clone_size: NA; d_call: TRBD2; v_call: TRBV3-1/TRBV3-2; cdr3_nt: TGTGCCAGCAGCCTTCTAGCGGGAGGGACCGGGGAGCTGTTTTTT; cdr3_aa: CASSLLAGGTGELFF
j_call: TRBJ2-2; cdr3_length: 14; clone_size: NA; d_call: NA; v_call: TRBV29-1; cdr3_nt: TGCAGCGTTGTGGGGCCTGATTTCACCGGGGAGCTGTTTTTT; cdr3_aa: CSVVGPDFTGELFF
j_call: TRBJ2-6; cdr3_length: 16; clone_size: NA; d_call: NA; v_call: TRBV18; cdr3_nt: TGTGCCAGCTCACCGCTAGGGGGGGCAGGACATATCGTCCTGACTTTC; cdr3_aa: CASSPLGGAGHIVLTF
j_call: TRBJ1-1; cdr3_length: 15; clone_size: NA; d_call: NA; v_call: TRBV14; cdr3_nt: TGTGCCAGCAGCCAAGAAGGGGCAGTGAACACTGAAGCTTTCTTT; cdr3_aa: CASSQEGAVNTEAFF
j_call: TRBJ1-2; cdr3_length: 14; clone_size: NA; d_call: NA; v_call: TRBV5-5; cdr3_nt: TGTGCCAGCAGCTTGGGGCGGTCGTTCTATGGCTACACCTTC; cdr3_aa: CASSLGRSFYGYTF
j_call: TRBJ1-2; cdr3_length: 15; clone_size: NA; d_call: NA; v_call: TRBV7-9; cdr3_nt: TGTGCCAGCAGCTTAAGTACCGCCCCCGCCTATGGCTACACCTTC; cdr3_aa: CASSLSTAPAYGYTF
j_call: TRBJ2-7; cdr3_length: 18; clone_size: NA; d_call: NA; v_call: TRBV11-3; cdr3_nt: TGTGCCAGCAGCTTAGATCTTTCGGCTAGCGAGGGCTCATACGAGCAGTACTTC; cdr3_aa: CASSLDLSASEGSYEQYF
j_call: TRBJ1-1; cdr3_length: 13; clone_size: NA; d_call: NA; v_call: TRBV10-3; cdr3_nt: TGTGCCATCAGTGAGTTGTCAAACACTGAAGCTTTCTTT; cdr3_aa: CAISELSNTEAFF
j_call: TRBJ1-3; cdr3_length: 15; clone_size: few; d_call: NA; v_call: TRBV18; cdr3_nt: TGTGCCAGCTCACCCGGGGGGACGGTCGGAAACACCATATATTTT; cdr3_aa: CASSPGGTVGNTIYF
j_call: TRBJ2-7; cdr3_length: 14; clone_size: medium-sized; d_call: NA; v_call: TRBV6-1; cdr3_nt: TGTGCCAGCAGTGAGACCCCCTCGGAATCCGAGCAGTACTTC; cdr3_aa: CASSETPSESEQYF
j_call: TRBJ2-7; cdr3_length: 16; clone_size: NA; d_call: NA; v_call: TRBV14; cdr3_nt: TGTGCCAGCAGCCCCCTCCTTAGGACAGAGACCTACGAGCAGTACTTC; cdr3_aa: CASSPLLRTETYEQYF
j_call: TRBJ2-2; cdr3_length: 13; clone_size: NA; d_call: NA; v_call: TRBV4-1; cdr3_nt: TGCGCCAGCAGTCATCTCGGGGCGGGGGAGCTGTTTTTT; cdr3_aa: CASSHLGAGELFF
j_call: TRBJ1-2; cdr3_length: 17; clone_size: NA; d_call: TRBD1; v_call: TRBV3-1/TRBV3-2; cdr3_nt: TGTGCCAGCAGCCACTTTATACTCGACAGGGTTGGTTATGGCTACACCTTC; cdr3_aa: CASSHFILDRVGYGYTF
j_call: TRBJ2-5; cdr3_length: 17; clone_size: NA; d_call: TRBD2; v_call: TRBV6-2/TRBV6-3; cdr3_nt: TGTGCCAGCAGTCGCCGCGGACTAGCGGGCTCCCAAGAGACCCAGTACTTC; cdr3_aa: CASSRRGLAGSQETQYF
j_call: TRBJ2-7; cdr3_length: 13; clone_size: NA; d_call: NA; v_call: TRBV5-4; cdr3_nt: TGTGCCAGCAGCGAGCAGGAGATGCGCGAGCAGTACTTC; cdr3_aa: CASSEQEMREQYF
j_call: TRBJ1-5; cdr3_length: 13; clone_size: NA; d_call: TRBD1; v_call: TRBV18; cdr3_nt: TGTGCCAGCTCTTCAGGGGGGCGACAGCCCCAGCATTTT; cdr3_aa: CASSSGGRQPQHF
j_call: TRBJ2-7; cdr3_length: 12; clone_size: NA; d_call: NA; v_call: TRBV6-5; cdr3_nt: TGTGCCAGCGGCCTCGGCACCTACGAGCAGTACTTC; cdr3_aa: CASGLGTYEQYF
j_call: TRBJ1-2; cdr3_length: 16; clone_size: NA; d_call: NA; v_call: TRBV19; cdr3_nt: TGTGCCAGTAGTATAGCCGCTGGAGGCAGCAGATATGGCTACACCTTC; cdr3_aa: CASSIAAGGSRYGYTF
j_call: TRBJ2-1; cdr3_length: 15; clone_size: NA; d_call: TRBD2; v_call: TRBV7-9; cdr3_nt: TGTGCCAGCAGCCCGAGGACTAGCGGGGATAATGAGCAGTTCTTC; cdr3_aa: CASSPRTSGDNEQFF
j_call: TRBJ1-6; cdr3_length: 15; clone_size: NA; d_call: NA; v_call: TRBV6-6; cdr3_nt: TGTGCCAGCAGTACGAGAGGGAGTTATAATTCACCCCTCCACTTT; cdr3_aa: CASSTRGSYNSPLHF
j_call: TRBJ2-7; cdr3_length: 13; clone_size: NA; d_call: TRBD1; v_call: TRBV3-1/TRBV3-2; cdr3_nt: TGTGCCAGCAGTCGACAGGGCGCCTACGAGCAGTACTTC; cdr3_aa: CASSRQGAYEQYF
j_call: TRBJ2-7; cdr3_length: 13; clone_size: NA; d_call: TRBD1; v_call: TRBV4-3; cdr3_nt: TGCGCCAGCAGCAAGACCAGGGGGTACGAGCAGTACTTC; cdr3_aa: CASSKTRGYEQYF
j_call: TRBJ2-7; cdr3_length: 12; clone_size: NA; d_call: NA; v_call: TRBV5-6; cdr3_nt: TGTGCCAGCAGCTTGGAGAGGTACGAGCAGTACTTC; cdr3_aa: CASSLERYEQYF
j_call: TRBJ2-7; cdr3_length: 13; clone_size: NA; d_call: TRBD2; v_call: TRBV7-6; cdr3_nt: TGTGCCACCGCACCCAGCGGGAGCTACGAGCAGTACTTC; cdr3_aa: CATAPSGSYEQYF
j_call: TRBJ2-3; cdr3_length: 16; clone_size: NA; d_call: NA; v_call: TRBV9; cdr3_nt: TGTGCCAGCAGCGTAGGGCCAGGACGGCTCACAGATACGCAGTATTTT; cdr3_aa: CASSVGPGRLTDTQYF
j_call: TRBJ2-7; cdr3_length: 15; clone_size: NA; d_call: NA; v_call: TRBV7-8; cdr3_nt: TGTGCCAGCAGCCCATCGCGGGTCTCTACCTACGAGCAGTACTTC; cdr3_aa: CASSPSRVSTYEQYF
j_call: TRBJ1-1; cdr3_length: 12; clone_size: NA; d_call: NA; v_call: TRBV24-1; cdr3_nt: TGTGCCACCAGTGAGGGAGACACTGAAGCTTTCTTT; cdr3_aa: CATSEGDTEAFF
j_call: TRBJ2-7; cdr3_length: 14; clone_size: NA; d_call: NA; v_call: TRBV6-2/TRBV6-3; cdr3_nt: TGTGCCAGCAGTTACCGGCCAGCTATGTACGAGCAGTACTTC; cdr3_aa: CASSYRPAMYEQYF
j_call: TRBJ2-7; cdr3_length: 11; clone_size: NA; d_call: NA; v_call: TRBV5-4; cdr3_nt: TGTGCCAGCAGCGGGGCGGGCGAGCAGTACTTC; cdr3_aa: CASSGAGEQYF
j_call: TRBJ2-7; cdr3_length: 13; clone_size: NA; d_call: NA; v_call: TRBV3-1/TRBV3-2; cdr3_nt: TGTGCCAGCAGCCAGTTTCAGGGCTACGAGCAGTACTTC; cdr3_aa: CASSQFQGYEQYF
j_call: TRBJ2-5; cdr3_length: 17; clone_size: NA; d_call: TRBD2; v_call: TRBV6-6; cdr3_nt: TGTGCCAGCAGTCAAAGGCTTTGGACTAGCGAAAAGGAGACCCAGTACTTC; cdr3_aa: CASSQRLWTSEKETQYF
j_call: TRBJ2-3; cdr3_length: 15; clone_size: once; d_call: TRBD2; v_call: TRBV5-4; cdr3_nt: TGTGCCAGCAGCTTTAGCGGGAGGTCTACAGATACGCAGTATTTT; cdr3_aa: CASSFSGRSTDTQYF
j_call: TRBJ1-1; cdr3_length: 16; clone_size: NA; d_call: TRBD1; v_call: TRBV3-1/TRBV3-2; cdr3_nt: TGTGCCAGCAGCCCCGGACAGGGGGCTTGGAACACTGAAGCTTTCTTT; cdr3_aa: CASSPGQGAWNTEAFF